The clone carrying this T cell receptor beta chain was found once. Its antigen is not known. This specimen comes from a study of cytomegalovirus exposure and HLA in healthy donors. Across the whole study: There were more than 350 genotyped donors. Of these, about 81% fell in the genetic ancestry cluster associated with self-reported Caucasian donors.

The study ran its PCR with 60 Vbeta and 13 Jbeta primers. The assay was immunoSEQ multiplex PCR, and TCRdb's table has in-frame clones only and misses some. The data hold some 140,000 clones, with around 77% observed a single time. General study findings and limits: CMV serostatus stood as the only immune exposure information on hand. An ancestry cluster, one associated with Asian ancestry, reportedly showed fewer N-insertions than the roughly 670-donor mean in a later analysis.

Material: PBMCs. The receptor's source is a man aged 30 to 39 in good health and CMV-seronegative.

The CDR3 protein is CAWSTGTSGAHNEQFF. The DNA of the CDR3 is TGTGCCTGGAGTACCGGGACTAGCGGAGCTCACAATGAGCAGTTCTTC. V usage is TRBV30 and J usage is TRBJ2-1, with 11 bases lining up with TRBD2. CDR3 length: 16 amino acids. After removal of 2 bases from V and 5 bases from J, the junction contained 8 bases not matched to a gene. Germline loops: CDR1 GTSNPN, CDR2 SVGIG (reference sequence).